This T cell receptor (beta chain) was captured in a study of CXCR3-negative and CXCR3-positive naive CD8 T cells. Points from the study as a whole: TRB CDR3 properties served as the basis for inferring TCR strength, and surface CD5 was comparable between naive subsets. Sequencing showed both naive subsets with comparably high diversity, and memory CD8+ cells much lower. Cryopreservation partially lowered CXCR3 expression, so most assays used fresh PBMCs. Relative to CXCR3-negative naive cells, CXCR3-positive naive cells had more hydrophobic TRB CDR3s.

The libraries of TRB cDNA were constructed through 5' RACE using UMI labels. No DNA is given; TCRdb re-called the 5' RACE reads and lists each CDR3 protein once. This table lists about 150,000 distinct CDR3 sequences. The CD45RO-CCR7+CD27+CD95- phenotype denoted naive CD8+ T cells. Of note for this clonotype: What it binds is not known.

Per germline, CDR1 LNHNV and CDR2 YYDKDF (reference sequence). The CDR3 consists of 17 residues. The rearrangement links TRBV15 to TRBJ1-5; TCRdb calls TRBD1, which cannot be checked without DNA. The sequenced material came from naive CXCR3+ CD8+ T cells from blood. Subset here: CD45RO-CCR7+CD27+CD95- naive CD8+ T cells expressing CXCR3 (TNR3+). The TCR sequence derives from a human donor in good health. Some clones in this sample may be carry-over from other donors' samples. CDR3 loop: CATSRGFAGDTNQPQHF.